A selection of T cell receptor beta chains follows, all from one sample in a study of long-term antiretroviral therapy in people with HIV. Libraries were prepared by immunoSEQ multiplex PCR; TCRdb keeps only in-frame clonotypes and omits some of them. Among about 35,000 clones listed, approximately 83% were seen once. Sequences were derived from unsorted PBMCs, sampled 2.2 years after starting antiretroviral therapy. These receptors were collected from a man aged 18 to 29 with HIV. Both conserved end residues are part of each CDR3.

v_call cdr3_aa
TRBV5-1 CASSLGSEEAFF
TRBV5-4 CASSLMRWGADDQETQYF
TRBV19 CASSIQASNPYEQYF
TRBV25-1 CASISDGQTGGREQFF
TRBV10-2 CASSDFPQGRGEQFF
TRBV7-2 CASSPVGTSGYEQYF
TRBV27 CASSKQAGNTIYF
TRBV13 CASSLEAISYEQYF
TRBV7-9 CASSLALGGNTEAFF
TRBV6-1 CASSEWKTQYF
TRBV30 CAWAGSGRAFF
TRBV7-6 CASSPTGIYGYTF
TRBV27 CASTTLGQGIGGYTF
TRBV7-9 CASSLRGVDTQYF
TRBV15 CATSRDRPSTGGFYEQYF
TRBV13 CASSSISEHYEQYF
TRBV5-1 CASSPQGSNYGYTF
TRBV19 CASSSGTVSYEQYF
TRBV15 CATSPRTPSGTQNTGELFF
TRBV7-3 CASSSLERRLYNEQFF
TRBV7-2 CASSLDRGRGYGYTF
TRBV7-2 CASSFERDPYEQYF
TRBV18 CASSERGVYNEQFF
TRBV2 CASRGGFGTDTQYF
TRBV7-2 CASSLSRGSSGVRNEQFF
TRBV5-1 CASREHTTGNEQFF
TRBV27 CASSLYGFNYGYTF